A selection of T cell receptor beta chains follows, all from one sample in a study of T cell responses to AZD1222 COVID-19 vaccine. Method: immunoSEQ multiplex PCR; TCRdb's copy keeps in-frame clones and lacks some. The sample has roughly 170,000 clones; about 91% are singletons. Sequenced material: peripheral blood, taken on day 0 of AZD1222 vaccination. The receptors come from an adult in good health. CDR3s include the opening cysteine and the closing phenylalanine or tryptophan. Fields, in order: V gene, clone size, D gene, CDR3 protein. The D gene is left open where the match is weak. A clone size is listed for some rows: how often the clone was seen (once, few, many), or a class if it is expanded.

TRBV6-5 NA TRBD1 CASRRTGEVGELFF
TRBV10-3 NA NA CAISETPDSYEQYF
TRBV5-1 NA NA CASSLLGETQYF
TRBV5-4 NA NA CASRSDYDTEAFF
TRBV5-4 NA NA CASSPQMNTEAFF
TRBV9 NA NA CASSPKRVDGANVLTF
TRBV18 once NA CASSLVGGGQNIQYF
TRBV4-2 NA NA CASSQVGGLNTEAFF
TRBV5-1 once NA CASSLVGGSTDTQYF
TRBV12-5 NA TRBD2 CASGLTSGGADTQYF
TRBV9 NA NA CASSGQTSSGNTIYF
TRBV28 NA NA CASSFSPGGYSNQPQHF
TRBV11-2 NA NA CASSPDPGYTGELFF
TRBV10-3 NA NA CAISPITLNTEAFF
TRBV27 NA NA CASSPGTSGDTQYF
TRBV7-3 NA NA CASSPLGGNSPLHF
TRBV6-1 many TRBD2 CASSEAGSGSYEQYF
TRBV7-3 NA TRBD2 CASSALAVSSYNEQFF
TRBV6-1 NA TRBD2 CASSERGGADEQYF
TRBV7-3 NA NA CASSLDPAVSSYEQYF
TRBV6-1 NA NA CASSEQAAAGANVLTF
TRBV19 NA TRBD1 CASSNTGEQPQHF
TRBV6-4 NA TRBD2 CASSVATSEYNEQFF
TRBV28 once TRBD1 CASSLSQGVYEAFF
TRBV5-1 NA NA CASSSPRDKPYNEQFF
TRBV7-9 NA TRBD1 CASSPPGGTFNEQFF
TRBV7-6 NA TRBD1 CASSLGRGTGDEQYF
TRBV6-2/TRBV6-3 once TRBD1 CASSYSDRFNQPQHF
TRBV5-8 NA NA CASSPDGGLGFDSNQPQHF
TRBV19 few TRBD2 CASSPRFRTSGTSATGELFF
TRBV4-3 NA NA CASSQDPLDADTQYF
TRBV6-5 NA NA CASSRGGVTEAFF
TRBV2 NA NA CASIVEGAANTEAFF
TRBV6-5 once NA CASSYSGGWETQYF
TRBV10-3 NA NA CATRTEQGFDGYTF
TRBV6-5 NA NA CASRLQGPQYF
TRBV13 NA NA CATSEGFTDTQYF
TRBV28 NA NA CASRRAKYNEQFF
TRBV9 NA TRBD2 CASSAGLAGTDTQYF
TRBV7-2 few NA CASSFIQAYEWQYF
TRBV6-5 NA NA CASSYAALYEQYF
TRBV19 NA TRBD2 CASRRTSGRGTDTQYF
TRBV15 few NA CATSRDKGMNEKLFF
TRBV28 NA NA CASSLGRGDQPQHF
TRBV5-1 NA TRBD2 CASSSEPGLAGTNEQFF
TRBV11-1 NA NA CASSPPGTRRGYTF
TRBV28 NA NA CASSFGGSMHSGNTIYF
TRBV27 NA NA CASSSTPSGANVLTF
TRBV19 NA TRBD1 CASSIQGGGTEAFF
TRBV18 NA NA CASSPPAGNTEAFF
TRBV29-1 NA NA CSVDESYTF
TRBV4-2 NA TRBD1 CASSHRGREDNYGYTF
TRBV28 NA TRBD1 CASSLDRGYGTEAFF
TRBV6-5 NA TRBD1 CASSYYTGGVDYGYTF